This TCR beta chain comes out of a study of T cell responses to AZD1222 COVID-19 vaccine. Measured with immunoSEQ multiplex PCR; TCRdb has only the in-frame clones, and not every one. The sample has about 140,000 clones; around nine tenths are singletons. Sequences were derived from peripheral blood, sampled on day 0 of AZD1222 vaccination. This TCR came from an adult in good health.

The CDR3 region has the DNA TGTGCCAGCGGCCAGGGGGACAGGGGCGGAACTGAAGCTTTCTTT. This codes for CASGQGDRGGTEAFF. The chain combines TRBV6-5 with TRBJ1-1, with 10 bases aligning to TRBD1. Germline V gene lookup returns CDR1 MNHEY and CDR2 SVGAGI. This CDR3 is 15 amino acids long. The junction had 11 bases not matched to a gene; V was cut back by 8 bases and J by 5 bases.